This T cell receptor (beta chain) derives from a study of shared clonotypes between healthy human individuals. Trimming took off 3 bases at V and 0 bases at J, with 9 bases between the two ends. Germline lookup yields CDR1 SEHNR and CDR2 FQNEAQ (reference sequence). The CDR3 sequence is 14 residues long. Libraries were prepared by immunoSEQ multiplex PCR; TCRdb keeps only in-frame clonotypes and omits some of them. The repertoire holds around 1.1 million clones, with roughly 80% as singletons. The V and J genes are TRBV7-9 and TRBJ2-7; the D is unclear. The TCR was taken from a man aged 18 to 35 in good health. Some clones in this sample may be carry-over from other donors' samples. The sequenced sample was memory CD4+ T cells from PBMCs. Subset noted: CD45RA-negative fraction. For the CDR3, the DNA is TGTGCCAGCAGCTTCTCGAGTTACTCCTACGAGCAGTACTTC. This translates into CASSFSSYSYEQYF.